The rows below give T cell receptor beta chains drawn from one sample of a study of T cell repertoires in cytomegalovirus infection. TCRdb processed the reads anew with MiXCR; each CDR3 protein has one entry. The sample records some 700,000 distinct CDR3 sequences, 35% being singletons. Sample: PBMCs. These receptors were obtained from a human donor in good health (CMV status not recorded). Some clones in this sample may be carry-over from other donors' samples. Each CDR3 is given with its conserved first and last residue. D genes are given only for firm matches. The size of a clone is reported for some rows only, either as once, few or many, or as a class for expanded clones.

>-|TRBV19|TRBJ2-7|-
CASSSGWPGEQYF
TGTGCCAGTAGCTCGGGGTGGCCGGGGGAGCAGTACTTC
>-|TRBV7-2|TRBJ1-5|many
CASSLDRAQPQHF
TGTGCCAGCAGCTTAGACAGGGCACAGCCCCAGCATTTT
>TRBD1|TRBV7-9|TRBJ2-2|-
CASSPQGASTGELFF
TGTGCCAGCAGCCCACAGGGGGCCAGCACCGGGGAGCTGTTTTTT
>TRBD1|TRBV19|TRBJ2-1|few
CASSTGVTGARYNEQFF
TGTGCCAGTAGTACCGGCGTGACAGGGGCGAGATACAATGAGCAGTTCTTC
>-|TRBV6-6|TRBJ1-6|few
CASSYGGRDNSPLHF
TGTGCCAGCAGTTATGGCGGACGTGATAATTCACCCCTCCACTTT
>TRBD2|TRBV7-2|TRBJ2-5|-
CASSSLSGLAGGPALETQYF
TGTGCCAGCAGCTCCCTCTCAGGGCTAGCGGGGGGTCCGGCTTTAGAGACCCAGTACTTC
>-|TRBV4-2|TRBJ2-7|-
CASSQAAVQSYEQYF
TGTGCCAGCAGCCAAGCCGCTGTACAGTCCTACGAGCAGTACTTC
>TRBD1|TRBV11-2|TRBJ2-2|-
CASSFYRGDTGELFF
TGTGCCAGCAGCTTTTACAGGGGGGACACCGGGGAGCTGTTTTTT
>-|TRBV7-9|TRBJ1-2|few
CASSLSSGWDYGYTF
TGTGCCAGCAGCTTAAGTTCAGGATGGGACTATGGCTACACCTTC
>-|TRBV10-3|TRBJ2-1|-
CAISGAVQEKLGQFF
TGTGCCATCAGTGGCGCTGTACAGGAGAAGCTTGGGCAGTTCTTC
>-|TRBV27|TRBJ1-5|few
CASSLGGGRNQPQHF
TGTGCCAGCAGTCTCGGCGGAGGGCGGAATCAGCCCCAGCATTTT
>TRBD1|TRBV7-7|TRBJ2-6|-
CASSFDTGGSGANVLTF
TGTGCTAGCAGCTTTGATACAGGGGGTTCTGGGGCCAACGTCCTGACTTTC
>-|TRBV7-8|TRBJ1-1|few
CASSLALLGARPPKNTEAFF
TGTGCCAGCAGCTTAGCGCTTCTGGGGGCCAGACCCCCAAAGAACACTGAAGCTTTCTTT
>TRBD1|TRBV5-1|TRBJ1-2|-
CASSSNRGSYGYTF
TGCGCCAGCAGCTCTAACAGGGGCAGCTATGGCTACACCTTC
>TRBD1|TRBV5-1|TRBJ1-1|-
CASSLAGQGIEASF
TGCGCCAGCAGCTTGGCCGGACAGGGGATTGAAGCTTCCTTT
>-|TRBV5-5|TRBJ2-5|-
CASSLLEGVETQYF
TGTGCCAGCAGCTTGTTAGAGGGGGTGGAGACCCAGTACTTC
>-|TRBV7-2|TRBJ1-1|many
CASSSRQSPAFF
TGTGCCAGCAGCTCTCGACAGTCCCCGGCTTTCTTT
>-|TRBV4-1|TRBJ2-1|-
CASSQGPTVNEQFF
TGCGCCAGCAGCCAAGGGCCGACAGTCAATGAGCAGTTCTTC
>-|TRBV7-2|TRBJ2-3|-
CASRFDRGPTDTQYF
TGTGCCAGCAGATTCGATCGGGGGCCCACAGATACGCAGTATTTT
>-|TRBV6-1|TRBJ1-2|-
CASRTGGRNYGYTF
TGTGCCAGCAGAACGGGGGGGCGTAACTATGGCTACACCTTC
>TRBD2|TRBV7-6|TRBJ2-1|few
CASRPTASGRDEQFF
TGTGCCAGCAGGCCCACCGCTAGCGGTAGGGATGAGCAGTTCTTC
>TRBD1|TRBV7-2|TRBJ2-1|many
CASSYTGTGTYNEQFF
TGTGCCAGCAGCTACACCGGGACAGGGACCTACAATGAGCAGTTCTTC
>TRBD1|TRBV28|TRBJ2-5|few
CASSPGSTTPTGAQETQYF
TGTGCCAGCAGCCCGGGTAGCACCACCCCTACAGGGGCTCAAGAGACCCAGTACTTC
>-|TRBV19|TRBJ1-1|-
CASSTTGFSEAFF
TGTGCCAGTAGTACCACAGGATTCTCTGAAGCTTTCTTT
>-|TRBV20-1|TRBJ1-4|few
CSAKIPNEKLFF
TGCAGTGCTAAAATACCTAATGAAAAACTGTTTTTT
>TRBD1|TRBV12-3/TRBV12-4|TRBJ1-1|few
CASSLGPPLTGAEAFF
TGTGCCAGCAGTTTGGGCCCCCCCTTGACAGGGGCCGAAGCTTTCTTT
>-|TRBV7-9|TRBJ1-3|-
CASSLVGEPPAGNTIYF
TGTGCCAGCAGCTTAGTGGGGGAGCCCCCCGCTGGAAACACCATATATTTT
>-|TRBV11-2|TRBJ2-5|-
CASSLDGNQETQYF
TGTGCCAGCAGCTTAGATGGGAACCAAGAGACCCAGTACTTC
>-|TRBV7-6|TRBJ2-7|-
CASSLGVSGIRYEQYF
TGTGCTAGCAGCTTGGGTGTATCTGGGATCCGCTACGAGCAGTACTTC
>-|TRBV7-2|TRBJ2-5|-
CASSSQSGGGQETKYF
TGTGCCAGCAGCTCACAGTCGGGGGGCGGCCAAGAGACCAAGTACTTC
>-|TRBV29-1|TRBJ1-1|once
CSVESGVSTEAFF
TGCAGCGTTGAATCCGGGGTATCCACTGAAGCTTTCTTT
>-|TRBV6-1|TRBJ2-3|-
CATTPYGLLNPDTQYF
TGTGCCACGACCCCCTATGGACTTTTAAACCCAGATACGCAGTATTTT
>-|TRBV27|TRBJ2-7|-
CASSLAETYEQYF
TGTGCCAGCAGTTTGGCTGAGACCTACGAGCAGTACTTC
>-|TRBV7-9|TRBJ2-7|-
CATPPGTALVYEQYF
TGTGCCACCCCCCCTGGGACGGCCCTAGTCTACGAGCAGTACTTC
>-|TRBV20-1|TRBJ1-1|few
CSARDAATAGNTEAFF
TGCAGTGCTAGAGACGCGGCGACAGCGGGTAACACTGAAGCTTTCTTT
>-|TRBV9|TRBJ2-1|-
CASSVTSTLGNEQFF
TGTGCCAGCAGCGTTACATCTACCTTAGGGAATGAGCAGTTCTTC
>-|TRBV12-3/TRBV12-4|TRBJ2-1|-
CASSPIRYNEQFF
TGTGCCAGCAGTCCCATCCGATACAATGAGCAGTTCTTC
>-|TRBV12-3/TRBV12-4|TRBJ1-5|-
CASVGPPGAADGNQPQHF
TGTGCCAGCGTAGGACCTCCGGGGGCCGCTGATGGCAATCAGCCCCAGCATTTT
>-|TRBV20-1|TRBJ1-5|-
CSAREGKGNQPQHF
TGCAGTGCTAGAGAAGGGAAGGGCAATCAGCCCCAGCATTTT
>TRBD2|TRBV19|TRBJ2-7|-
CASGSGAGYEQYF
TGTGCCAGTGGGAGCGGGGCAGGCTACGAGCAGTACTTC
>TRBD2|TRBV12-3/TRBV12-4|TRBJ2-3|-
CASSLFGGGAPDTQYF
TGTGCCAGCAGTTTATTCGGCGGGGGGGCTCCAGATACGCAGTATTTT
>-|TRBV7-6|TRBJ1-2|-
CASSLARQLSNYGYTF
TGTGCCAGCAGCTTAGCGCGACAGTTATCTAACTATGGCTACACCTTC
>-|TRBV25-1|TRBJ1-6|few
CASSESRAGANSPLHF
TGTGCCAGCAGTGAATCTCGTGCAGGGGCGAATTCACCCCTCCACTTT
>-|TRBV2|TRBJ2-7|once
CASSVSGQGRNEQYF
TGTGCCAGCAGTGTTTCGGGGCAGGGTAGGAACGAGCAGTACTTC
>-|TRBV28|TRBJ1-2|-
CASTFRGRGGGGYTF
TGTGCCAGCACCTTTCGAGGCAGGGGCGGAGGAGGCTACACCTTC
>-|TRBV11-2|TRBJ2-7|-
CASSLGPGVYEQYF
TGTGCCAGCAGCTTAGGTCCAGGTGTCTACGAGCAGTACTTC
>-|TRBV12-3/TRBV12-4|TRBJ1-2|-
CASSVSGAYGYTF
TGTGCCAGCAGCGTGAGCGGGGCCTATGGCTACACCTTC
>-|TRBV25-1|TRBJ1-2|-
CASGRSGSRISRGYTF
TGTGCCAGCGGTCGGTCAGGCTCCCGCATTTCGCGTGGCTACACCTTC
>-|TRBV5-5|TRBJ2-3|-
CASSLAWGSSDTQYF
TGTGCCAGCAGCTTGGCCTGGGGTTCCTCAGATACGCAGTATTTT
>-|TRBV12-3/TRBV12-4|TRBJ2-2|many
CASSPLGGELFF
TGTGCCAGCAGTCCATTAGGGGGGGAGCTGTTTTTT